The rows below give T cell receptor beta chains drawn from one sample of a study of blood T cell repertoires in COVID-19. The table came from immunoSEQ multiplex PCR; TCRdb's copy has only in-frame clones and leaves some out. Of over 40,000 clones listed, 70% to 85% are singletons. Sequencing used peripheral blood. These receptors were taken from a human donor in a cohort sampled during active COVID-19. CDR3s include the opening cysteine and the closing phenylalanine or tryptophan.

>TRBV2
CASTGTGLSNQPQHF
>TRBV7-2
CASSLDRATGNTIYF
>TRBV29-1
CSVAGTDTQYF
>TRBV7-9
CASSLAGGLDGYTF
>TRBV10-3
CAISESRVGGSYNEQFF
>TRBV19
CASGRQPYGYTF
>TRBV4-3
CASSPTGLAGGPDTQYF
>TRBV21-1
CASSKANGTSTDTQYF
>TRBV14
CASSQLAGGTYNEQFF
>TRBV12-3/TRBV12-4
CASSSPNGNEQYF
>TRBV9
CASVPGQGSYNEQFF
>TRBV12-3/TRBV12-4
CASGDRAGDTQYF
>TRBV24-1
CATSDSSGLSSYNEQFF
>TRBV7-2
CASSLGRGSTEAFF
>TRBV7-8
CASSPYGVNTEAFF
>TRBV27
CASTPAVGSYNEQFF
>TRBV19
CASRTLTGDSYNSPLHF
>TRBV3-1/TRBV3-2
CASSLLAKNIQYF
>TRBV7-2
CASSPPGTGNTEAFF
>TRBV19
CASSIPGSNGNQPQHF
>TRBV9
CASSVEDFNEQFF
>TRBV4-2
CASSQSGGVDQPQHF
>TRBV28
CASSPDSRSGNTIYF
>TRBV28
CASKRLAGGPGYEQYF
>TRBV18
CASSSGGGSYEQYF
>TRBV7-9
CASSLFRRRETQYF
>TRBV9
CASSVAGLASYNEQFF
>TRBV6-1
CASSEGLRQYF
>TRBV12-3/TRBV12-4
CASRGRDNYGYTF
>TRBV5-1
CASSLEAGGFTEAFF
>TRBV6-5
CASSSTVNTEAFF
>TRBV5-6
CASSLDSGTPNYGYTF
>TRBV19
CASSIPSTDTQYF
>TRBV6-5
CASSYEGRGQPQHF
>TRBV5-5
CASSLLNTGELFF
>TRBV11-2
CASSLEGREGENEQFF